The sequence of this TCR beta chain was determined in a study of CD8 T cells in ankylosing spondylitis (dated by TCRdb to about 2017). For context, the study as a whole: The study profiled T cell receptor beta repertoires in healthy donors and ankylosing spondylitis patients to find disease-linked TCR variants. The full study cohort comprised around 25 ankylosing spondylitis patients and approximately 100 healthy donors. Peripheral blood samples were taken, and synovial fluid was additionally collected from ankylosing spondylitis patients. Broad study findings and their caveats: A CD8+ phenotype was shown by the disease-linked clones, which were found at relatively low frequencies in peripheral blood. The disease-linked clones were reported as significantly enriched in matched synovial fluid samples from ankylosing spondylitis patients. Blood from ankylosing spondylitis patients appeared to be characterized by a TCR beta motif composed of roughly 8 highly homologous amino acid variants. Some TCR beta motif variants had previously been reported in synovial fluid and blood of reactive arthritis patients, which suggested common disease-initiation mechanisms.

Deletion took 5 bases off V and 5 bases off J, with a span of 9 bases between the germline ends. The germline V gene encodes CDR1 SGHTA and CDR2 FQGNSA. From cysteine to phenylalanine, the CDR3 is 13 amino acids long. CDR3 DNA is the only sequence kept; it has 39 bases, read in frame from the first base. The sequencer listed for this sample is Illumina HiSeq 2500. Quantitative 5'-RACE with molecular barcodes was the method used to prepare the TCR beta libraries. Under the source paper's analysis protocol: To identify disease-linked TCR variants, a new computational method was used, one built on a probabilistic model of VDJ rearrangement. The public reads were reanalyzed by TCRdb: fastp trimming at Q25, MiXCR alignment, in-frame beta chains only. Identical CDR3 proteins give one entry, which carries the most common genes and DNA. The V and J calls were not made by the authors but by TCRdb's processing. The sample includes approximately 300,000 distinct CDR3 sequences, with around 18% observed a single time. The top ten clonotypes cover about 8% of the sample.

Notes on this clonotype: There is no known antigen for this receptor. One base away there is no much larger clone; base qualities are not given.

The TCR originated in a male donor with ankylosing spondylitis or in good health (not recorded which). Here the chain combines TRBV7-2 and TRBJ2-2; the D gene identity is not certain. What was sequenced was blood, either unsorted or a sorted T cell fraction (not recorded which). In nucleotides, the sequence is TGTGCCAGCAGCCCCTTTAGGACCGGGGAGCTGTTTTTT. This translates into CASSPFRTGELFF.